This T cell receptor beta chain was obtained from a study of CD8 T cells in ankylosing spondylitis. This clonotype has at least ten counts. Its antigen remains unknown. Germline V gene lookup returns CDR1 SQVTM and CDR2 ANQGSEA. The V segment lost 4 bases and the J segment 1 base; nucleotides outside the gene matches: 9. This CDR3 is built from 15 residues. Quantitative molecular-barcoded 5'-RACE generated the TCR beta libraries. Each CDR3 protein gets one entry after TCRdb re-called the 5' RACE reads with MiXCR. The table has roughly 370,000 distinct CDR3 sequences, about a fifth seen once; the top ten hold approximately 16%. Regarding the study as a whole: Ankylosing spondylitis blood seemed to carry a telltale TCR beta motif made of several highly homologous variants.

Material for sequencing was blood, either unsorted or a sorted T cell fraction (not recorded which). The chain recombines TRBV29-1 with TRBJ1-1; the match to TRBD1 covers 7 bases. The origin of this receptor is a male donor with ankylosing spondylitis. The CDR3 sequence is CSVALQGGTNTEAFF. The CDR3, as DNA: TGCAGCGTTGCGTTGCAGGGGGGGACGAACACTGAAGCTTTCTTT. Using reference TRBV29-1 and TRBJ1-1 for the parts outside the CDR3, the full variable domain is SAVISQKPSRDICQRGTSLTIQCQVDSQVTMMFWYRQQPGQSLTLIATANQGSEATYESGFVIDKFPISRPNLTFSTLTVSNMSPEDSSIYLCSVALQGGTNTEAFFGQGTRLTVV.